The 22 T cell receptor beta chains given below trace back to one sample, sequenced in a study of cytomegalovirus exposure and HLA in healthy donors. The PCR employed 60 Vbeta primers together with 13 Jbeta primers. Here immunoSEQ multiplex PCR was the method, and the copy in TCRdb shows in-frame clones only, minus some. The data show more than 90,000 clones, approximately 71% seen once. Source material: PBMCs. Receptors originate from a man between 45 and 60 years old in good health and CMV-seronegative.

This clone came up a few times. The rearrangement uses TRBV7-9 and TRBJ1-4; perhaps TRBD1 as D (6 bases). Trimming left V 4 bases short and J 8 bases short, with 14 bases between. This CDR3 region has 14 residues. In germline, CDR1 is SEHNR, CDR2 FQNEAQ (reference sequence). CDR3 DNA sequence: TGTGCCAGCAGCTCCGGGGCAGGGGAAGAAAAACTGTTTTTT. It yields the protein CASSSGAGEEKLFF.

V usage is TRBV18 and J usage is TRBJ1-5; 10 bases are shared with TRBD1. The CDR3 is 16 amino acids. Per the germline V gene, CDR1 is KGHSH and CDR2 is LQKENI. The trim removed 5 bases at V and 3 bases at J, leaving 7 bases unmatched. The CDR3 protein is CASSTGTGAYNQPQHF. The DNA of the CDR3 is TGTGCCAGCTCAACCGGGACAGGGGCCTACAATCAGCCCCAGCATTTT. Supplemented by reference TRBV18 and TRBJ1-5, the full variable domain reads NAGVMQNPRHLVRRRGQEARLRCSPMKGHSHVYWYRQLPEEGLKFMVYLQKENIIDESGMPKERFSAEFPKEGPSILRIQQVVRGDSAAYFCASSTGTGAYNQPQHFGDGTRLSIL.

The chain employs TRBV28 and TRBJ1-2; TRBD1 might be the D (5 bases). The CDR3 consists of 16 residues. Germline CDR1 MDHEN, CDR2 SYDVKM. The ends were cut back, 5 bases at V and 2 bases at J, with 18 bases in the middle. CDR3 region: CASSESGSYRNYGYTF. DNA for the CDR3: TGTGCCAGCAGTGAATCAGGGTCCTACAGAAACTATGGCTACACCTTC.

This clone was detected only once. The chain combines TRBV7-2 with TRBJ1-2; D may be TRBD1 (5 bases). This CDR3 is 13 amino acids long. The germline V gene has CDR1 SGHTA and CDR2 FQGNSA. V shed 1 base and J shed 6 bases, with 9 bases lying between them. This CDR3 reads CASSLDRLDGYTF. DNA of the CDR3: TGTGCCAGCAGCTTAGACAGGCTGGATGGCTACACCTTC.

The chain recombines TRBV5-1 with TRBJ1-2, with no clear D. The CDR3 length is 14 residues. Trimming left V 4 bases short and J 1 base short, with 11 bases between. Germline V CDR1 and CDR2: SGHRS, YFSETQ. The CDR3 reads CASSPGGGNYGYTF. CDR3 DNA: TGCGCCAGCAGCCCCGGAGGCGGTAACTATGGCTACACCTTC.

This chain uses TRBV4-2 with TRBJ1-4; maybe TRBD1 (6 bases). The CDR3 has 16 amino acids. Trimming shortened V by 1 base and J by 2 bases, and 11 bases separated the two germline ends. Germline loops: CDR1 LGHNA, CDR2 YNFKEQ. The CDR3 bases are TGTGCCAGCAGCCAAGCGTACAGGGTGACTAATGAAAAACTGTTTTTT. Its protein product is CASSQAYRVTNEKLFF.

The chain carries TRBV5-6 and TRBJ1-2; possible D gene TRBD1, 6 bases. The CDR3 spans 17 residues. CDR1 and CDR2 (germline): SGHDT, YYEEEE. Trimming took 4 bases from V and 0 from J, leaving 19 bases between them. CDR3: CASSPDRFSATNYGYTF. The CDR3 DNA reads as TGTGCCAGCAGCCCCGACAGGTTCAGTGCCACTAACTATGGCTACACCTTC.

The CDR3 region has the DNA TGTGCCAGCAGCGTGAGAGGGGGCGCGGAGACCCAGTACTTC. This translates into CASSVRGGAETQYF. The chain has TRBV9 and TRBJ2-5; 7 nucleotides match TRBD1. V lost 2 bases, J lost 5 bases, and 6 bases stayed unmatched. This CDR3 region has 14 residues. CDR1 and CDR2 (germline): SGDLS, YYNGEE.

The rearrangement links TRBV2 to TRBJ2-6, with no clear D. This CDR3 is 13 amino acids long. Trimming left V 6 bases short and J 0 bases short, with 3 bases between. Germline CDR1 SNHLY, CDR2 FYNNEI. The CDR3 sequence is CASRYSGANVLTF. The CDR3 DNA follows: TGTGCCAGCAGATACTCTGGGGCCAACGTCCTGACTTTC.

The table lists this clone with a few counts. The V call is TRBV4-2, the J call TRBJ2-3; 11 nucleotides agree with TRBD2. After removal of 4 bases from V and 3 bases from J, the junction contained 9 bases not matched to a gene. Looked up from germline, CDR1 is LGHNA and CDR2 is YNFKEQ. The CDR3 sequence is 17 residues long. The CDR3 sequence: CASSPTPTSGKTDTQYF. As DNA, the CDR3 is TGTGCCAGCAGCCCAACTCCGACTAGCGGGAAGACAGATACGCAGTATTTT.

V is TRBV4-1 and J is TRBJ2-6; D not certain. V lost 6 bases, J lost 0 bases, and 6 bases lay in between. CDR3 length equals 14 residues. CDR1 is MGHRA, CDR2 YSYEKL, per germline. The CDR3 protein is CASRAVSGANVLTF. CDR3 DNA sequence: TGCGCCAGCAGGGCGGTCTCTGGGGCCAACGTCCTGACTTTC.

The V call is TRBV5-1, the J call TRBJ1-2; D unresolved. The CDR3 length is 16 residues. In germline, CDR1 is SGHRS, CDR2 YFSETQ. V was shortened by 6 bases and J by 7 bases, with 25 bases between the two germline ends. CDR3 coding DNA: TGCGCCAGCAACCCCGGGAGAGCCACCGAGACGGCTGGCTACACCTTC. Protein product: CASNPGRATETAGYTF.

The chain carries TRBV4-3 and TRBJ2-3, with D tentatively TRBD1 (6 bases). CDR3 length equals 16 residues. Germline CDR1 reads LGHNA; CDR2 reads YSLEER. V lost 0 bases, J lost 1 base, and 11 bases lay in between. The CDR3 loop reads CASSQDSRGGTDTQYF. CDR3 coding DNA: TGCGCCAGCAGCCAAGACTCCAGGGGCGGCACAGATACGCAGTATTTT.

A single count supports this clone. The DNA for the CDR3 is TGCAGCGTAGGGACAGGTGATTCCGAGCAGTACGTC. Translating it yields CSVGTGDSEQYV. The chain carries TRBV29-1 and TRBJ2-7, with TRBD1 matching over 8 bases. The CDR3 loop spans 12 amino acids. Looked up from germline, CDR1 is SQVTM and CDR2 is ANQGSEA. J lost 6 bases, V lost 6 bases, and 7 bases had no gene match.

V usage is TRBV30 and J usage is TRBJ1-2; TRBD1 aligns across 8 bases. V lost 3 bases and J lost 6; bases outside the gene matches: 9. This CDR3 has 14 residues. Germline CDR1 and CDR2: GTSNPN and SVGIG (reference sequence). The CDR3 here is CAWRSPDRVDGYTF. CDR3 nucleotides: TGTGCCTGGAGATCCCCGGACAGGGTCGATGGCTACACCTTC.

The chain is built from TRBV10-3 and TRBJ1-5; D gene uncertain. Germline lookup yields CDR1 ENHRY and CDR2 SYGVKD. Trimming left V 0 bases short and J 7 bases short, with 10 bases between. This CDR3 region has 14 residues. The CDR3: CAISESLGSQPQHF. The CDR3 DNA reads as TGTGCCATCAGTGAGTCGTTGGGGAGCCAGCCCCAGCATTTT.

The CDR3: CASSPRTGLLTNTEAFF. The CDR3 DNA reads TGTGCCAGCAGCCCACGGACAGGGCTATTAACGAACACTGAAGCTTTCTTT. The chain couples TRBV14 to TRBJ1-1; 8 bases are a match to TRBD1. This CDR3 is 17 amino acids long. J gave up 1 base and V 4 bases, and 11 bases lay outside the gene matches. CDR1 and CDR2 from the germline V gene are SGHDN and FVKESK. Full variable domain (outside the CDR3, taken from reference TRBV14 and TRBJ1-1): EAGVTQFPSHSVIEKGQTVTLRCDPISGHDNLYWYRRVMGKEIKFLLHFVKESKQDESGMPNNRFLAERTGGTYSTLKVQPAELEDSGVYFCASSPRTGLLTNTEAFFGQGTRLTVV.

The chain combines TRBV11-2 with TRBJ2-1; 13 bases line up with TRBD2. The V gene end was trimmed by 5 bases and the J gene end by 10 bases; junction bases not matched to a gene: 8. The CDR3 runs to 15 residues. Per the germline V gene, CDR1 is SGHAT and CDR2 is FQNNGV. The CDR3 spells CASSHRTSGSGEQFF. The CDR3 nucleotides are TGTGCCAGCAGCCACCGGACTAGCGGGAGCGGGGAGCAGTTCTTC.

The V call is TRBV30, the J call TRBJ2-1; 10 positions match TRBD2. Trimming removed 1 base from V and 9 bases from J; junction bases left unmatched: 6. From germline, CDR1 is GTSNPN and CDR2 SVGIG (reference sequence). CDR3 length: 14 amino acids. CDR3 bases: TGTGCCTGGAGTGGTCTTAGCGGGAGGCCTGAGCAGTTCTTC. Its translation is CAWSGLSGRPEQFF. The full variable domain, rest sourced from reference TRBV30 and TRBJ2-1, is SQTIHQWPATLVQPVGSPLSLECTVEGTSNPNLYWYRQAAGRGLQLLFYSVGIGQISSEVPQNLSASRPQDRQFILSSKKLLLSDSGFYLCAWSGLSGRPEQFFGPGTRLTVL.

The chain is built from TRBV5-4 and TRBJ1-1; tentative D call: TRBD1 (6 bases). This CDR3 region has 17 residues. The V and J ends lost 0 bases and 5 bases respectively, with 20 bases between them. CDR1 is SGHNT, CDR2 YYREEE, per germline (reference sequence). CDR3 loop: CASSLAVGQNLFTEAFF. CDR3 coding DNA: TGTGCCAGCAGCTTGGCCGTCGGACAGAATCTTTTTACTGAAGCTTTCTTT.

This clone was found a few times. V gene TRBV7-2 combines with J gene TRBJ1-6; 7 positions agree with TRBD1. The CDR3 is 15 residues long. In germline, CDR1 is SGHTA, CDR2 FQGNSA. V shed 5 bases and J 6 bases; nucleotides not matched to a gene: 7. CDR3: CASSPKGAGNSPLHF. CDR3 nucleotide sequence: TGTGCCAGCAGCCCGAAGGGGGCCGGTAATTCACCCCTCCACTTT.

The chain recombines TRBV28 with TRBJ2-5, with D possibly TRBD2 on 7 matching bases. This CDR3 region has 15 residues. Germline V lookup: CDR1 MDHEN, CDR2 SYDVKM. The V end was cut by 3 bases, the J end by 2 bases, with 13 bases between. CDR3 nucleotide sequence: TGTGCCAGCAGTTTGGGAGGGGGGGTTCAAGAGACCCAGTACTTC. Translating gives CASSLGGGVQETQYF.